A single sample is the source of the 26 T cell receptor beta chains below, sequenced in a study of radiation and T cells in renal cell carcinoma. Profiled with immunoSEQ multiplex PCR; TCRdb holds only in-frame clones, not every one. This table holds 100,000 to 150,000 clones, around 85% found once. The time point: blood 2 weeks post-SBRT. Treatment described: 15 Gy SBRT to primary tumor, nephrectomy 4 weeks later. The sample was blood, taken from a patient whose treatment included radiotherapy and nephrectomy. These receptors originate from a man aged 50-60 years with renal cell carcinoma.

The chain joins TRBV4-1 to TRBJ1-6; the D gene is possibly TRBD1 (5 bases). Germline V gives CDR1 MGHRA, CDR2 YSYEKL. There are 15 residues in the CDR3. The germline V and J ends were trimmed by 4 bases and 6 bases, with 13 bases remaining between them. In nucleotides, the CDR3 is TGCGCCAGCAGCCTATTGGGGACGGGTAATTCACCCCTCCACTTT. Its translation is CASSLLGTGNSPLHF.

The chain combines TRBV7-2 with TRBJ2-5, with 7 bases matching TRBD2. The V gene end was trimmed by 5 bases and the J gene end by 1 base; junction bases not matched to a gene: 7. The germline V gene encodes CDR1 SGHTA and CDR2 FQGNSA. The CDR3 is made up of 15 amino acids. The CDR3 here is CASSPGLDPQETQYF. The CDR3 nucleotides are TGTGCCAGCAGCCCCGGACTAGATCCCCAAGAGACCCAGTACTTC.

The V call is TRBV10-3, the J call TRBJ1-1; possibly TRBD1 for D (5 bases). Trimming pared 8 bases from V and 7 bases from J, leaving 17 bases between. The germline V gene encodes CDR1 ENHRY and CDR2 SYGVKD. The CDR3 is 13 amino acids. This CDR3 reads CAIARIGEDEAFF. The CDR3, as DNA: TGTGCCATCGCACGAATAGGGGAGGATGAAGCTTTCTTT.

CDR3 bases: TGTGCCTGGAGGGAGGGGGCGATTGGTGAAAAACTGTTTTTT. Encoded protein: CAWREGAIGEKLFF. The V gene is TRBV30, the J gene TRBJ1-4, with TRBD1 matching 7 bases. From germline, CDR1 is GTSNPN and CDR2 SVGIG (reference sequence). The CDR3 contains 14 residues. Germline trimming cut 3 bases from V and 7 bases from J; bases unmatched to any gene: 8. Using reference TRBV30 and TRBJ1-4 for the parts outside the CDR3, the full variable domain is SQTIHQWPATLVQPVGSPLSLECTVEGTSNPNLYWYRQAAGRGLQLLFYSVGIGQISSEVPQNLSASRPQDRQFILSSKKLLLSDSGFYLCAWREGAIGEKLFFGSGTQLSVL.

This clone was counted between two and nine times. Other DNA variants within this sample encode the same CDR3. The chain employs TRBV2 and TRBJ1-1; no reliable D call. This CDR3 contains 10 residues. Deletions cut 8 bases from V and 7 bases from J, with 8 bases between. Per germline, CDR1 SNHLY and CDR2 FYNNEI. In nucleotides, the CDR3 is TGTGCCAGCTCCGTGGGTGAAGCTTTCTTT. This gives the protein CASSVGEAFF.

CDR3 region: CASSGNAETQYF. For the CDR3, the DNA is TGTGCCAGTTCCGGCAACGCGGAGACCCAGTACTTC. The V gene is TRBV9, the J gene TRBJ2-5; D call uncertain. Germline values: CDR1 SGDLS, CDR2 YYNGEE. The CDR3 extends over 12 amino acids. The V end lost 8 bases, the J end lost 5 bases, and 13 bases lay between the germline ends.

The rearrangement links TRBV13 to TRBJ2-7; perhaps TRBD1 as D (6 bases). The ends were cut back, 5 bases at V and 6 bases at J, with 20 bases in the middle. The CDR3 length is 15 residues. CDR1 PRHDT and CDR2 FYEKMQ come from the germline V gene (reference sequence). The CDR3 sequence is CASSQGWQGMSEQYF. CDR3 bases: TGTGCCAGCAGCCAGGGATGGCAGGGGATGTCCGAGCAGTACTTC.

This clone was seen a few times. This chain connects TRBV4-3 to TRBJ1-3; 9 positions agree with TRBD1. Looked up from germline, CDR1 is LGHNA and CDR2 is YSLEER. The CDR3 totals 15 residues. The V gene end was trimmed by 2 bases and the J gene end by 8 bases; junction bases not matched to a gene: 7. The CDR3: CASSQNRDREHTIYF. The CDR3 DNA follows: TGCGCCAGCAGCCAAAATCGGGACAGGGAACACACCATATATTTT.

The chain links TRBV5-1 to TRBJ2-1, with TRBD2 as a possible D gene (6 bases). Germline loops: CDR1 SGHRS, CDR2 YFSETQ. Trimming stripped 2 bases from V and 5 bases from J, with 11 bases between. This CDR3 has 14 amino acids. The CDR3 is CASSFSGPNNEQFF. CDR3 DNA: TGCGCCAGCAGCTTTAGCGGCCCCAACAATGAGCAGTTCTTC.

This chain joins TRBV2 and TRBJ1-1; possibly TRBD1 for D (6 bases). Deletions cut 6 bases from V and 10 bases from J, with 27 bases between. This CDR3 spans 16 amino acids. Germline loops: CDR1 SNHLY, CDR2 FYNNEI. Here the CDR3 reads CASSGGYRENPLLAFF. CDR3 bases: TGTGCCAGCAGCGGCGGATACAGGGAAAACCCTCTACTAGCTTTCTTT. The whole variable domain, filled in from reference TRBV2 and TRBJ1-1, reads EPEVTQTPSHQVTQMGQEVILRCVPISNHLYFYWYRQILGQKVEFLVSFYNNEISEKSEIFDDQFSVERPDGSNFTLKIRSTKLEDSAMYFCASSGGYRENPLLAFFGQGTRLTVV.

This clone has more than one count but fewer than ten. The chain recombines TRBV7-9 with TRBJ1-1; D may be TRBD1 (6 bases). Germline assignment: CDR1 SEHNR and CDR2 FQNEAQ (reference sequence). There are 15 residues in the CDR3. The ends were cut back, 6 bases at V and 0 bases at J, with 14 bases in the middle. The CDR3 nucleotides read TGTGCCAGCAGAAAAATACAGGGTTTGAACACTGAAGCTTTCTTT. This translates into CASRKIQGLNTEAFF.

The genes are TRBV5-5 and TRBJ1-3, with TRBD1 as a possible D gene (6 bases). The V end lost 0 bases, the J end lost 0 bases, and 10 bases lay between the germline ends. CDR3 length: 16 residues. Germline V gene lookup returns CDR1 SGHKS and CDR2 YYEKEE (reference sequence). The CDR3 coding sequence is TGTGCCAGCAGCTTGGTCGCCAGGGGCTCTGGAAACACCATATATTTT. This gives the protein CASSLVARGSGNTIYF.

This chain links TRBV5-1 with TRBJ2-1, with 8 bases lining up with TRBD2. CDR1 is SGHRS and CDR2 is YFSETQ in the germline V gene. The length of the CDR3 is 16 residues. The V and J ends lost 4 bases and 4 bases, in that order; junction bases with no gene match: 10. CDR3 loop: CASSRTAGGGYNEQFF. CDR3 DNA sequence: TGCGCCAGCAGCCGTACCGCGGGGGGAGGATACAATGAGCAGTTCTTC.

The chain links TRBV6-1 to TRBJ1-1; possible D gene TRBD1, 6 bases. V was shortened by 1 base and J by 0 bases, with 15 bases between the two germline ends. Per germline, CDR1 MNHNS and CDR2 SASEGT. This CDR3 has 17 amino acids. This CDR3 reads CASSEEWQGSMNTEAFF. The CDR3 nucleotides read TGTGCCAGCAGTGAAGAATGGCAGGGGTCCATGAACACTGAAGCTTTCTTT.

The genes are TRBV30 and TRBJ1-5; 10 nucleotides match TRBD1. V lost 3 bases, J lost 7 bases, and 9 bases stayed unmatched. Germline V gene data show CDR1 as GTSNPN and CDR2 as SVGIG (reference sequence). The length of the CDR3 is 15 residues. CDR3 DNA sequence: TGTGCCTGGAGCGTTAACGGACAGGGGGACCAGCCCCAGCATTTT. Protein sequence: CAWSVNGQGDQPQHF.

This clone has more than one count but fewer than ten. This chain uses TRBV9 with TRBJ1-2; 7 positions match TRBD1. With V trimmed by 3 bases and J by 4 bases, 9 bases remained unmatched. The CDR3 consists of 15 residues. Germline CDR1 reads SGDLS; CDR2 reads YYNGEE. CDR3: CASSERQGVGYGYTF. The CDR3 nucleotides read TGTGCCAGCAGCGAGCGTCAGGGGGTCGGCTATGGCTACACCTTC. Together with reference TRBV9 and TRBJ1-2, the CDR3 gives the full variable domain: DSGVTQTPKHLITATGQRVTLRCSPRSGDLSVYWYQQSLDQGLQFLIQYYNGEERAKGNILERFSAQQFPDLHSELNLSSLELGDSALYFCASSERQGVGYGYTFGSGTRLTVV.

J is TRBJ2-3 and V is TRBV6-4; no clear D. In germline, CDR1 is MRHNA, CDR2 SNTAGT. The V gene lost 2 bases and the J gene lost 2 bases, with 5 bases spanning the gap. This CDR3 has 13 amino acids. The CDR3 loop reads CASSDRPTDTQYF. As DNA, the CDR3 is TGTGCCAGCAGTGACAGGCCCACAGATACGCAGTATTTT.

This clone was observed once. The rearrangement links TRBV27 to TRBJ2-3; 8 bases are a match to TRBD2. CDR1 is MNHEY, CDR2 SMNVEV, per germline (reference sequence). The CDR3 has 17 amino acids. V lost 1 base, J lost 2 bases, and 8 bases stayed unmatched. CDR3 sequence reads: CASSLWYTSGSTDTQYF. The CDR3 DNA is TGTGCCAGCAGTTTATGGTATACTAGCGGATCCACAGATACGCAGTATTTT.

V usage is TRBV14 and J usage is TRBJ1-6, with 7 bases aligning to TRBD1. Germline CDR1 reads SGHDN; CDR2 reads FVKESK. Unmatched junction bases numbered 8, after V lost 5 bases and J lost 10 bases. The CDR3 is made up of 14 amino acids. The CDR3, as DNA: TGTGCCAGCAGCAAGGGGGCGGATTACTCACCCCTCCACTTT. It specifies CASSKGADYSPLHF.

V is TRBV5-1 and J is TRBJ1-1; D ambiguous. The V and J ends lost 5 bases and 11 bases respectively, with 13 bases between them. Germline V gives CDR1 SGHRS, CDR2 YFSETQ. The CDR3 is made up of 11 amino acids. The CDR3 protein is CASRGEGTAFF. The CDR3 bases are TGCGCCAGCAGGGGTGAGGGTACGGCTTTCTTT.

The chain employs TRBV4-1 and TRBJ2-2, with no clear D. The CDR3 is made up of 13 amino acids. Germline lookup yields CDR1 MGHRA and CDR2 YSYEKL. The V end lost 0 bases, the J end lost 6 bases, and 5 bases lay between the germline ends. The CDR3 DNA reads as TGCGCCAGCAGCCAAGAAAGATCCGGGGAGCTGTTTTTT. This translates into CASSQERSGELFF.

The table lists this clone with a count of one. The chain has TRBV19 and TRBJ2-6, with 7 nucleotides matching TRBD1. Looked up from germline, CDR1 is LNHDA and CDR2 is SQIVND (reference sequence). The CDR3 contains 15 residues. The V gene end was trimmed by 5 bases and the J gene end by 1 base; junction bases not matched to a gene: 2. The CDR3 reads CASSAQGSGANVLTF. The DNA for the CDR3 is TGTGCCAGTAGTGCACAGGGGTCTGGGGCCAACGTCCTGACTTTC.

The rearrangement joins TRBV6-5 to TRBJ1-1; TRBD1 matches at 8 bases. CDR3 length equals 14 residues. Trimming cost V 6 bases and J 4 bases; bases outside gene matches: 7. From germline, CDR1 is MNHEY and CDR2 SVGAGI. CDR3 protein: CASRSTGAGTEAFF. The CDR3, as DNA: TGTGCCAGCAGATCGACAGGGGCAGGCACTGAAGCTTTCTTT.

This clone came up a few times. The genes are TRBV19 and TRBJ1-2; 8 nucleotides agree with TRBD1. Germline V CDR1 and CDR2: LNHDA, SQIVND (reference sequence). The CDR3 spans 17 residues. Trimming took 3 bases from V and 3 from J; bases not matched to a gene: 12. CDR3 in DNA: TGTGCCAGTAGTATGGGTTCTGGTGACAGGGGCGACTATGGCTACACCTTC. Translated, it gives CASSMGSGDRGDYGYTF.

V usage is TRBV6-5 and J usage is TRBJ2-7; D is uncertain. Trimming removed 0 bases at V and 6 bases at J, with 12 bases between. The CDR3 runs 14 residues. Germline CDR1 MNHEY, CDR2 SVGAGI. DNA for the CDR3: TGTGCCAGCAGTTACTCTGCCCGAGCCCGCGAGCAGTACTTC. Its translation is CASSYSARAREQYF.

This chain joins TRBV4-1 and TRBJ2-7, with TRBD2 matching 13 bases. Germline-derived CDR1 and CDR2 are MGHRA and YSYEKL. This CDR3 has 17 residues. Trimming at V came to 0 bases and at J to 3 bases, leaving 5 bases not matched to a gene. The DNA for the CDR3 is TGCGCCAGCAGCCAAGATCCGACTAGCGGGGGGAACTACGAGCAGTACTTC. It translates to CASSQDPTSGGNYEQYF.